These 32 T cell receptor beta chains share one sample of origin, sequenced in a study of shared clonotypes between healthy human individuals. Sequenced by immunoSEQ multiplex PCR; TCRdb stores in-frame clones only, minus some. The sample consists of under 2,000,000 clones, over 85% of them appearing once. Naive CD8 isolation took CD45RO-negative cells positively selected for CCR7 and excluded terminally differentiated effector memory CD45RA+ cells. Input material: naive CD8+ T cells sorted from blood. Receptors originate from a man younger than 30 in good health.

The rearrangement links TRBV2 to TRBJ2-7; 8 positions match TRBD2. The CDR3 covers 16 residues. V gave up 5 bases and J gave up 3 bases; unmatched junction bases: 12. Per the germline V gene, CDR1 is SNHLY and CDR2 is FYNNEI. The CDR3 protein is CASSPPGLVSNYEQYF. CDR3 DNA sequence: TGTGCCAGCAGTCCCCCGGGACTAGTCTCCAACTACGAGCAGTACTTC.

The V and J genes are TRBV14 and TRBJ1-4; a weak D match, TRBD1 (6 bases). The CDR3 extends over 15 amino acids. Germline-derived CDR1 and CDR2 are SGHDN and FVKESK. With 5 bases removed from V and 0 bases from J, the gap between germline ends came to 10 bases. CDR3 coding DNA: TGTGCCAGCAGCGCCCGGACAGCAACTAATGAAAAACTGTTTTTT. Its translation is CASSARTATNEKLFF.

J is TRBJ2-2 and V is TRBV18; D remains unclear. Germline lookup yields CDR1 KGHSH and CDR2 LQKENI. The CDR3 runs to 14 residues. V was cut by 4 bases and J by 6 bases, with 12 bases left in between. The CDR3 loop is CASSQDGLAGELFF. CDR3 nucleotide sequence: TGTGCCAGCTCACAGGACGGGCTCGCCGGGGAGCTGTTTTTT.

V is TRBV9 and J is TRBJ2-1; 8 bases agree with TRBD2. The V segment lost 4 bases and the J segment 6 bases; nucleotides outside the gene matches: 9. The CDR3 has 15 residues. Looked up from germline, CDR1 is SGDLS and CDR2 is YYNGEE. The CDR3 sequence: CASSPQRERLNEQFF. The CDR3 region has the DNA TGTGCCAGCAGCCCGCAGCGGGAGAGGCTCAATGAGCAGTTCTTC. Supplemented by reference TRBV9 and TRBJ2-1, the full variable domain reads DSGVTQTPKHLITATGQRVTLRCSPRSGDLSVYWYQQSLDQGLQFLIQYYNGEERAKGNILERFSAQQFPDLHSELNLSSLELGDSALYFCASSPQRERLNEQFFGPGTRLTVL.

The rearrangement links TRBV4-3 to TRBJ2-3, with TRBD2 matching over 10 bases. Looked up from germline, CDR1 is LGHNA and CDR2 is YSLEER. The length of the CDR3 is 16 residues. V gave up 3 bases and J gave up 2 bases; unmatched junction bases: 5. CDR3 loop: CASSQETSGLTDTQYF. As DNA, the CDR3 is TGCGCCAGCAGCCAGGAGACTAGCGGGCTCACAGATACGCAGTATTTT.

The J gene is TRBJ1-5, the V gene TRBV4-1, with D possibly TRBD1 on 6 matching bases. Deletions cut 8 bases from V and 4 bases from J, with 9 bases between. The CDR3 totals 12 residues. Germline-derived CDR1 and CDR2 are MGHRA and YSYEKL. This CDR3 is CASGQLNQPQHF. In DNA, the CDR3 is TGCGCCAGCGGACAGCTAAATCAGCCCCAGCATTTT.

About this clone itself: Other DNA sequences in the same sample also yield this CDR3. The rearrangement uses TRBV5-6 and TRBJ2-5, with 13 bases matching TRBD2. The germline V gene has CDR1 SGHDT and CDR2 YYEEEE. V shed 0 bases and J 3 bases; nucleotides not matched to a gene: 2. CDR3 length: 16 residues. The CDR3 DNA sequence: TGTGCCAGCAGCTTGGAGGGACTAGCGGGAAAAGAGACCCAGTACTTC. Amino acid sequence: CASSLEGLAGKETQYF.

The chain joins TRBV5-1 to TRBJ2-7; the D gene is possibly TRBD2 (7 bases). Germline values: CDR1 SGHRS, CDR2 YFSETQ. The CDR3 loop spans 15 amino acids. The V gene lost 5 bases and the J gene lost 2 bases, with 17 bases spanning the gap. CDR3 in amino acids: CASSFGEGTTYEQYF. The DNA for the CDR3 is TGCGCCAGCAGTTTTGGGGAGGGGACAACCTACGAGCAGTACTTC.

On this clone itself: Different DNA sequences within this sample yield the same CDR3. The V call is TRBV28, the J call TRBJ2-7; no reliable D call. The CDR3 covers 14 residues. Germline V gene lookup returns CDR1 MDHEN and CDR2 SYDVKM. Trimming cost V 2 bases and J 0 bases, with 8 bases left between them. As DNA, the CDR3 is TGTGCCAGCAGTTTAGCCGGATCCTCCTACGAGCAGTACTTC. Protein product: CASSLAGSSYEQYF.

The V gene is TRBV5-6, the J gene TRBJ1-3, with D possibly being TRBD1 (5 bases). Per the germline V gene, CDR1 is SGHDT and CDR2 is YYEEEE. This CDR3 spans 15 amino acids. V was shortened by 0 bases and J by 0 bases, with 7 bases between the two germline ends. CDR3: CASSLGGTSGNTIYF. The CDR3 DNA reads TGTGCCAGCAGCTTGGGGGGGACCTCTGGAAACACCATATATTTT.

CDR3 nucleotides: TGTGCCAGTAGTATAGTAGGGCCGGGGAGTGAAGCTTTCTTT. This translates into CASSIVGPGSEAFF. The V and J genes are TRBV19 and TRBJ1-1; D gene uncertain. Germline CDR1 is LNHDA and CDR2 is SQIVND (reference sequence). The ends were cut back, 1 base at V and 7 bases at J, with 13 bases in the middle. The CDR3 is 14 amino acids.

The CDR3 nucleotides read TGTGCCAGCAGTAGCTTGTACGGCTATGGCTACACCTTC. It codes for CASSSLYGYGYTF. The chain employs TRBV6-5 and TRBJ1-2, with D hard to call. Trimming took off 5 bases at V and 4 bases at J, with 11 bases between the two ends. The CDR3 is made up of 13 amino acids. The germline V gene has CDR1 MNHEY and CDR2 SVGAGI.

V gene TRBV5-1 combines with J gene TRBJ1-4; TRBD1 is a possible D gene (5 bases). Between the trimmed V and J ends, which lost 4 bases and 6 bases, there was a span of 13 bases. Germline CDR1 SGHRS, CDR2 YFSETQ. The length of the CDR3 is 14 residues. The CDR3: CASSPDGGYEKLFF. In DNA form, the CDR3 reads TGCGCCAGCAGCCCCGACGGGGGGTATGAAAAACTGTTTTTT. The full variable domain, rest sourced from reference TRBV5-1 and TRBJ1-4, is KAGVTQTPRYLIKTRGQQVTLSCSPISGHRSVSWYQQTPGQGLQFLFEYFSETQRNKGNFPGRFSGRQFSNSRSEMNVSTLELGDSALYLCASSPDGGYEKLFFGSGTQLSVL.

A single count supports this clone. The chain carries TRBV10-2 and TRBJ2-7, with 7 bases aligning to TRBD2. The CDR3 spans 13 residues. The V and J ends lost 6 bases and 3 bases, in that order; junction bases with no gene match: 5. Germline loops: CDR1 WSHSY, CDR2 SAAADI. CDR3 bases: TGCGCCAGCAGGCCAGCGGGAATCTACGAGCAGTACTTC. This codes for CASRPAGIYEQYF.

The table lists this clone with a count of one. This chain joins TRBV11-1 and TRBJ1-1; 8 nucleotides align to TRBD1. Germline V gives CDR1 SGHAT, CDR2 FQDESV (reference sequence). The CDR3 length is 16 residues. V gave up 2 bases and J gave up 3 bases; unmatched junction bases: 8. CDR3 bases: TGTGCCAGCAGCTTAATTGGACAGGGTTGGGACACTGAAGCTTTCTTT. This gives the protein CASSLIGQGWDTEAFF.

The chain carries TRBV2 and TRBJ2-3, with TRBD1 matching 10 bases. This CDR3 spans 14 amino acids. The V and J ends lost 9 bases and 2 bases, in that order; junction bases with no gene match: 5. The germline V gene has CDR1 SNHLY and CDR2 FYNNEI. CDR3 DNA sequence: TGTGCCAGACCTGGGACAGGGGACACAGATACGCAGTATTTT. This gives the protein CARPGTGDTDTQYF.

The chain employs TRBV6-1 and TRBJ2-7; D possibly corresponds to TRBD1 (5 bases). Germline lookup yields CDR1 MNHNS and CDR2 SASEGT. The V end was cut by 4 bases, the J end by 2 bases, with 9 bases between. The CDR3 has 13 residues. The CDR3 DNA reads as TGTGCCAGCAGTGCCACGACAGCCTACGAGCAGTACTTC. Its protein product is CASSATTAYEQYF.

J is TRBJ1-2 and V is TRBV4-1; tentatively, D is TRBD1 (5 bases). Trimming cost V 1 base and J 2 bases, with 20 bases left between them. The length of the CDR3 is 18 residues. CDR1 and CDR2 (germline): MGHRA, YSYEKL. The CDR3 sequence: CASSQVFTSAGANYGYTF. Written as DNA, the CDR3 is TGCGCCAGCAGCCAAGTTTTCACTTCCGCCGGGGCAAACTATGGCTACACCTTC.

CDR3 residues: CASSISPPGTYEQYF. CDR3 nucleotide sequence: TGTGCCAGTAGTATATCCCCCCCGGGAACCTACGAGCAGTACTTC. V usage is TRBV19 and J usage is TRBJ2-7; possible D gene TRBD2, 5 bases. V was pared by 2 bases and J by 2 bases, with 13 bases between. CDR1 is LNHDA, CDR2 SQIVND, per germline (reference sequence). CDR3 size: 15 residues. Filled out from reference TRBV19 and TRBJ2-7, the complete variable domain reads DGGITQSPKYLFRKEGQNVTLSCEQNLNHDAMYWYRQDPGQGLRLIYYSQIVNDFQKGDIAEGYSVSREKKESFPLTVTSAQKNPTAFYLCASSISPPGTYEQYFGPGTRLTVT.

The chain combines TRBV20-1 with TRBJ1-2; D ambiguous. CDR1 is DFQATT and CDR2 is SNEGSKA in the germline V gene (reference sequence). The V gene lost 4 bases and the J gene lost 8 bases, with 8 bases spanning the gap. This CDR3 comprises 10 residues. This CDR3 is CSAIGPGYTF. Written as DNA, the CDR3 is TGCAGTGCTATCGGGCCCGGCTACACCTTC.

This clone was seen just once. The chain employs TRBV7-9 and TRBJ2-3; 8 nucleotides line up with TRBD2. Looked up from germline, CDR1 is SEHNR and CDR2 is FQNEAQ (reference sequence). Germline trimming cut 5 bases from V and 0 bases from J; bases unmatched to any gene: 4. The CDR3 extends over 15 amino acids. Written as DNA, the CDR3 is TGTGCCAGCAGCCATATAGCGGGGAGCACAGATACGCAGTATTTT. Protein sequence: CASSHIAGSTDTQYF. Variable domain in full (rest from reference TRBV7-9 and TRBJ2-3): DTGVSQNPRHKITKRGQNVTFRCDPISEHNRLYWYRQTLGQGPEFLTYFQNEAQLEKSRLLSDRFSAERPKGSFSTLEIQRTEQGDSAMYLCASSHIAGSTDTQYFGPGTRLTVL.

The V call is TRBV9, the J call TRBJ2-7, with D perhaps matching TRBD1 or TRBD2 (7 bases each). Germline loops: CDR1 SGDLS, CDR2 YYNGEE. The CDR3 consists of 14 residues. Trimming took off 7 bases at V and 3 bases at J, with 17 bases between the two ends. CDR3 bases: TGTGCCAGCGGCCGTGGGAGGGGGCTCTACGAGCAGTACTTC. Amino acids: CASGRGRGLYEQYF.

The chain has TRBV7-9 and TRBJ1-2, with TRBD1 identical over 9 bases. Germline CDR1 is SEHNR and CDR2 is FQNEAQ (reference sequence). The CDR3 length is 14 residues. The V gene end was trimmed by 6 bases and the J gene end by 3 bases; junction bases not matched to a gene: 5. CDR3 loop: CASRTGGYDYGYTF. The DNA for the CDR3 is TGTGCCAGCAGGACAGGGGGGTACGACTATGGCTACACCTTC.

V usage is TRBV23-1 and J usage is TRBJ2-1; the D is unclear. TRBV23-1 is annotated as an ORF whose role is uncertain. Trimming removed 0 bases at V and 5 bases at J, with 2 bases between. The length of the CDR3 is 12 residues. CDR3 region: CASSQSDNEQFF. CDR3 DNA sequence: TGCGCCAGCAGTCAATCAGACAATGAGCAGTTCTTC.

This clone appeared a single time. The DNA for the CDR3 is TGTGCCAGCAGCTTGGAGGGGGTCGGAGGCTACACCTTC. Encoded protein: CASSLEGVGGYTF. The chain combines TRBV12-1 with TRBJ1-2. TRBV12-1 is a listed pseudogene. The CDR3 has 13 amino acids.

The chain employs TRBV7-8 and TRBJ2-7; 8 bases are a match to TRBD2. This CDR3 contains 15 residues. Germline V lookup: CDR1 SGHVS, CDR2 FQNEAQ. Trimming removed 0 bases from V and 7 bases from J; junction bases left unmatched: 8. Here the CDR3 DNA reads TGTGCCAGCAGCTTAGCCCCACTAGCGGTCGAGGAGCAGTACTTC. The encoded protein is CASSLAPLAVEEQYF.

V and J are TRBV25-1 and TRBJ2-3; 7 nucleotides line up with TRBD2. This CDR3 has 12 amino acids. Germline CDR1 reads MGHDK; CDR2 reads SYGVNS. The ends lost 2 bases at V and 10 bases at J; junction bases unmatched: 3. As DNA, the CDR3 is TGTGCCAGCAGTGAAACGGGACTATCGCAGTATTTT. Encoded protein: CASSETGLSQYF.

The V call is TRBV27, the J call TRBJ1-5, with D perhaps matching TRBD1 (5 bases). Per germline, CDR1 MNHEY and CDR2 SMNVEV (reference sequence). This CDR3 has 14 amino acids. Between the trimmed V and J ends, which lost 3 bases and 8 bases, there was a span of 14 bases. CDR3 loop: CASSFIGAGKPQHF. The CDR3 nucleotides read TGTGCCAGCAGTTTCATAGGGGCAGGGAAGCCCCAGCATTTT.

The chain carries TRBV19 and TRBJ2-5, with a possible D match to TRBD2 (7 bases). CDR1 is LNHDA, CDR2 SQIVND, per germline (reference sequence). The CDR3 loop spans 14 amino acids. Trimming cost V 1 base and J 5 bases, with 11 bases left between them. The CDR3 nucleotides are TGTGCCAGTAGTATAGGGGGGGGGCCGGAGACCCAGTACTTC. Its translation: CASSIGGGPETQYF.

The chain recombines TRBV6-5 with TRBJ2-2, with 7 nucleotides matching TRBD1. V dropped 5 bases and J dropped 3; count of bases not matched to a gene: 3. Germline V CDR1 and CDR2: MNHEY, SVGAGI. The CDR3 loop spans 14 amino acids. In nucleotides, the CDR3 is TGTGCCAGCAGTCTAGACAGGGACACCGGGGAGCTGTTTTTT. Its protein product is CASSLDRDTGELFF.

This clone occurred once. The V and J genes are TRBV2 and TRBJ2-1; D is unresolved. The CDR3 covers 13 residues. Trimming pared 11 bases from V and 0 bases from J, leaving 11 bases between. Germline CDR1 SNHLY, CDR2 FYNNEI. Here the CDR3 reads CAGWTSSYNEQFF. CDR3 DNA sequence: TGTGCCGGTTGGACCTCCTCCTACAATGAGCAGTTCTTC.

CDR3 coding DNA: TGTGCCAGCGGGAAGCGGGACATTCACCTTACCGAAGAGACCCAGTACTTC. The encoded protein is CASGKRDIHLTEETQYF. The rearrangement joins TRBV28 to TRBJ2-5; TRBD2 is a possible D gene (7 bases). Germline loops: CDR1 MDHEN, CDR2 SYDVKM. The CDR3 extends over 17 amino acids. V was clipped by 8 bases and J by 3 bases, with 25 bases between them. The full variable domain, completed using reference TRBV28 and TRBJ2-5, is DVKVTQSSRYLVKRTGEKVFLECVQDMDHENMFWYRQDPGLGLRLIYFSYDVKMKEKGDIPEGYSVSREKKERFSLILESASTNQTSMYLCASGKRDIHLTEETQYFGPGTRLLVL.